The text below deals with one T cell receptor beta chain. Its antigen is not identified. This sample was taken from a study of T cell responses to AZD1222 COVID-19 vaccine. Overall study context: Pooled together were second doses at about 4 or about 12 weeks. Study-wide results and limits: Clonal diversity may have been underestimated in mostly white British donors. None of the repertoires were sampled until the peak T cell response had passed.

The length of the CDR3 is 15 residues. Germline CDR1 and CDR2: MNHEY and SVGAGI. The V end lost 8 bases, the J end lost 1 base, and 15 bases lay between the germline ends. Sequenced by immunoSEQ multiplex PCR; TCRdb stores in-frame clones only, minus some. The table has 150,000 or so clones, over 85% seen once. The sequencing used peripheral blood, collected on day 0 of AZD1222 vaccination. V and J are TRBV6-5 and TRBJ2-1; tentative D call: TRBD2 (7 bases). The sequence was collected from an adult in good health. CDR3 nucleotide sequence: TGTGCCAGCTCCCGGGGGGCAAGGTCCTACAATGAGCAGTTCTTC. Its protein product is CASSRGARSYNEQFF.